A single TCR beta chain is shown here with its context. The data were taken from a study of regulatory T cells in long-lasting Graves disease. Germline loops: CDR1 SGHVS, CDR2 FQNEAQ. With 1 base removed from V and 1 base from J, the gap between germline ends came to 17 bases. CDR3 length equals 18 residues. HTBI primers from iRepertoire and Arm-PCR of CDR3 regions yielded the TCR beta libraries. MiXCR, applied by TCRdb to the multiplex PCR reads, yields one record per CDR3 protein. The table has about 620,000 distinct CDR3 sequences, roughly 15% seen once. Time point noted: newly diagnosed GD, antithyroid drugs for less than 3 months. Extracted PBMC RNA gave rise to the TCR library. Another study also made use of these data, one on T cells in Graves' hyperthyroidism and ophthalmopathy. That paper states: Any patient presenting with uncontrolled infection, other autoimmune disease, pregnancy or lactation was left out.

The sequencing used peripheral blood mononuclear cells (PBMCs), collected at new diagnosis, from a patient treated with antithyroid drugs. The sequence derives from a woman aged 25 to 39 with Graves disease. This chain uses TRBV7-8 with TRBJ1-3; no definite D call. CDR3 amino acids: CASSLVASRPPSGNTIYF. The CDR3 DNA sequence: TGTGCCAGCAGCTTAGTGGCGTCCCGGCCCCCTTCTGGAAACACCATATATTTT.